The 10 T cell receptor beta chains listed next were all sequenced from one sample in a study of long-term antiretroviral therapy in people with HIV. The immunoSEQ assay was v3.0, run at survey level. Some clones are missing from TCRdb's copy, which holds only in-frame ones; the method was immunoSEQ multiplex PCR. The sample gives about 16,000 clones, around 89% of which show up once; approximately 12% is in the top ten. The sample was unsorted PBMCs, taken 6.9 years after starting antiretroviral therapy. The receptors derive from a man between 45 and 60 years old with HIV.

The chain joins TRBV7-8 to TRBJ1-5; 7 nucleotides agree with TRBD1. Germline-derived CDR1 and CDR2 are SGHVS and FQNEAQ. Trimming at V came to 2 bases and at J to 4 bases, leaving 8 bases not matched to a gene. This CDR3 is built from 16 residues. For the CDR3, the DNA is TGTGCCAGCAGCTTATCGCGGGGACAGATGAATCAGCCCCAGCATTTT. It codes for CASSLSRGQMNQPQHF.

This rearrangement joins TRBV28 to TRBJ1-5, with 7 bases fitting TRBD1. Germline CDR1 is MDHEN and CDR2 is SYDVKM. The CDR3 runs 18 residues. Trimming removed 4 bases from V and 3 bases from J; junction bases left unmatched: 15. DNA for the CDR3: TGTGCCAGCAGTTCCCCTCAAAGACAGGGATTTTTCAATCAGCCCCAGCATTTT. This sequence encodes CASSSPQRQGFFNQPQHF.

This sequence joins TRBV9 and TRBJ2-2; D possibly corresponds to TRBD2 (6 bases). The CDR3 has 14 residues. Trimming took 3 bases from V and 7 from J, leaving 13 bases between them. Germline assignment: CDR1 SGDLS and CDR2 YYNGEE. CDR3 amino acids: CASSAGFSGGELFF. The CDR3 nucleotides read TGTGCCAGCAGCGCAGGATTTAGCGGCGGGGAGCTGTTTTTT.

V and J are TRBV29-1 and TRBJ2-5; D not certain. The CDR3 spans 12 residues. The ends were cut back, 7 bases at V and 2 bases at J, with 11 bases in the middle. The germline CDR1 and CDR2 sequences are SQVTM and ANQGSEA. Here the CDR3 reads CSGMNRQETQYF. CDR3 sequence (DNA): TGCAGCGGAATGAACAGACAAGAGACCCAGTACTTC.

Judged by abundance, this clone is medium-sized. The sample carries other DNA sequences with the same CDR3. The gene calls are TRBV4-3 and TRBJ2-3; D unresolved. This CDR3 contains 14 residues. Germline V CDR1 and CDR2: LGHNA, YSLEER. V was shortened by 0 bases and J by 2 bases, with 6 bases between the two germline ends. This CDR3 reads CASSQDRSTDTQYF. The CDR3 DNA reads TGCGCCAGCAGCCAAGACAGATCCACAGATACGCAGTATTTT.

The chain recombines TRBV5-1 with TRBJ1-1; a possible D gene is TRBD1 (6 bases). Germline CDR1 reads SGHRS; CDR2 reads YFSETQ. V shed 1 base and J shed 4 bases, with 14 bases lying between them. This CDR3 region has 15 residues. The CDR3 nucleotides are TGCGCCAGCAGCTTGAACAGGGCTGGGGGCACTGAAGCTTTCTTT. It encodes CASSLNRAGGTEAFF.

The CDR3 region has the DNA TGTGCCAGTAGACCGGACAGGACCACCGGGGAGCTGTTTTTT. Its protein is CASRPDRTTGELFF. The J gene is TRBJ2-2, the V gene TRBV19; 7 bases align to TRBD1. Trimming took 6 bases from V and 4 from J; bases not matched to a gene: 5. CDR3 length: 14 residues. The germline gives CDR1 LNHDA, CDR2 SQIVND (reference sequence).

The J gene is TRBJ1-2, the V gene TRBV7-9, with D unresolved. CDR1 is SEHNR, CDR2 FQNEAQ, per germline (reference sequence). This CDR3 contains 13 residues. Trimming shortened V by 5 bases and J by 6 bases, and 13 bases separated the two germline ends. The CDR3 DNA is TGTGCCAGCAGCCTTGCCCAGAGGGATGGCTACACCTTC. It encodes CASSLAQRDGYTF.

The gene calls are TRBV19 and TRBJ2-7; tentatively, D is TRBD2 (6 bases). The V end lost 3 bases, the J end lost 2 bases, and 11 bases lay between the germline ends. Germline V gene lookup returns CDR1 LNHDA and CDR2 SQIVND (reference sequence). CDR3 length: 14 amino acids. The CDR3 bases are TGTGCCAGTAGTATTGGCGGGAAGGCCTACGAGCAGTACTTC. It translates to CASSIGGKAYEQYF.

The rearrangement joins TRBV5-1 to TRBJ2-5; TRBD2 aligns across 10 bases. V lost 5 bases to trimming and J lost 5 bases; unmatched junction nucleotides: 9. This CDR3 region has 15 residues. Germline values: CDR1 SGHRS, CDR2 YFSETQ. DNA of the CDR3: TGCGCCAGCAGATCTAGCGGGAGCGGAGCCGAGACCCAGTACTTC. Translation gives CASRSSGSGAETQYF.